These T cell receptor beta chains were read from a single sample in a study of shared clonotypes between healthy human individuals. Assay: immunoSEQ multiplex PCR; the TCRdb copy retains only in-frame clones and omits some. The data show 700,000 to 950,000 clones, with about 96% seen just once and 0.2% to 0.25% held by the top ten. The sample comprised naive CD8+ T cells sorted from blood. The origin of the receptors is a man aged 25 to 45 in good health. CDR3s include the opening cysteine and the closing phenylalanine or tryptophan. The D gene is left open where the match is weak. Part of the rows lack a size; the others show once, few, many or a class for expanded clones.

CASSEVPSYEQYF | TGTGCCAGCAGTGAGGTGCCTTCCTACGAGCAGTACTTC | NA | TRBJ2-7 | NA | TRBV2
CASSSSRSGHPYEQYF | TGTGCCAGCAGCTCATCACGGTCGGGACACCCCTACGAGCAGTACTTC | once | TRBJ2-7 | NA | TRBV7-9
CASSISGQSYEQYF | TGTGCCAGTAGTATCTCCGGACAGTCCTACGAGCAGTACTTC | NA | TRBJ2-7 | NA | TRBV19
CASSLARRVGYEQYF | TGTGCCAGCAGCTTGGCCCGGCGAGTCGGCTACGAGCAGTACTTC | NA | TRBJ2-7 | NA | TRBV5-6
CASSKATDPYEQYF | TGTGCCAGCAGCAAAGCAACAGACCCCTACGAGCAGTACTTC | NA | TRBJ2-7 | NA | TRBV21-1
CMGGTGNYGYTF | TGCATGGGGGGGACAGGGAACTATGGCTACACCTTC | NA | TRBJ1-2 | TRBD1 | TRBV29-1
CASSSRDRALLSYNEQFF | TGTGCCAGCAGTTCCCGGGACAGGGCACTTCTCTCCTACAATGAGCAGTTCTTC | NA | TRBJ2-1 | TRBD1 | TRBV27
CASSPLGQGGSYNEQFF | TGTGCCAGCAGTCCTTTGGGACAGGGGGGCTCCTACAATGAGCAGTTCTTC | NA | TRBJ2-1 | TRBD1 | TRBV27
CASSLGLAGNEQFF | TGTGCCAGCAGCTTAGGGCTAGCGGGAAATGAGCAGTTCTTC | NA | TRBJ2-1 | TRBD2 | TRBV7-9
CASSMDGGGPQHF | TGCGCCAGCAGCATGGACGGTGGAGGACCCCAGCATTTT | NA | TRBJ1-5 | NA | TRBV5-1
CASSPYSGTNTGELFF | TGTGCCAGCAGCCCATATAGCGGGACAAACACCGGGGAGCTGTTTTTT | NA | TRBJ2-2 | TRBD2 | TRBV4-2
CASSSPRAGGPDTQYF | TGTGCCAGCAGCAGTCCTCGAGCGGGAGGGCCAGATACGCAGTATTTT | NA | TRBJ2-3 | TRBD2 | TRBV11-3
CASSSGLGQFF | TGTGCCAGCAGCTCGGGTCTCGGGCAGTTCTTC | once | TRBJ2-1 | NA | TRBV7-2
CATADSGANVLTF | TGTGCCACCGCGGACTCTGGGGCCAACGTCCTGACTTTC | NA | TRBJ2-6 | NA | TRBV15
CASSKSSYEQYF | TGTGCCAGCAGCAAGAGCTCCTACGAGCAGTACTTC | NA | TRBJ2-7 | NA | TRBV5-5
CASSRLAGYQETQYF | TGTGCCAGCAGCCGACTAGCGGGATACCAAGAGACCCAGTACTTC | NA | TRBJ2-5 | TRBD2 | TRBV25-1
CATPRGRSYGYTF | TGTGCCACCCCCCGGGGTCGATCCTATGGCTACACCTTC | NA | TRBJ1-2 | NA | TRBV6-1